The 23 T cell receptor beta chains reported below all come from one sample, sequenced in a study of identical twins. Each CDR3 protein gets one entry after TCRdb re-called the 5' RACE reads with MiXCR. The table shows 210,000 or so distinct CDR3 sequences, with approximately 15% occurring only once. These records were also assigned to another study, of T cells expressing NK-cell markers.

Sample: CD8+ T cells sorted from blood. The receptors were sampled from a young woman in good health.

This clonotype was detected a few times. This chain links TRBV20-1 with TRBJ2-1, with D uncertain. V was shortened by 0 bases and J by 6 bases, with 15 bases between the two germline ends. Germline assignment: CDR1 DFQATT and CDR2 SNEGSKA (reference sequence). The CDR3 contains 15 residues. The CDR3 sequence is CSARDRVGSLNEQFF. The CDR3 nucleotides read TGCAGTGCTAGAGATAGAGTCGGGTCACTCAATGAGCAGTTCTTC.

This clonotype has a handful of counts. The rearrangement links TRBV4-2 to TRBJ1-1, with D hard to call. CDR1 LGHNA and CDR2 YNFKEQ come from the germline V gene. V was cut by 0 bases and J by 4 bases, with 9 bases left in between. This CDR3 has 14 amino acids. The CDR3 DNA reads as TGTGCCAGCAGCCAAGATTGGGAGGGCACTGAAGCTTTCTTT. This gives the protein CASSQDWEGTEAFF.

There are a few counts of this clonotype. The chain carries TRBV2 and TRBJ2-2; D gene ambiguous. The CDR3 has 12 amino acids. The V gene's germline CDR1 is SNHLY and CDR2 FYNNEI. With 7 bases removed from V and 7 bases from J, the gap between germline ends came to 10 bases. The CDR3 spells CASNYGFGELFF. CDR3 coding DNA: TGTGCCAGCAACTATGGTTTCGGGGAGCTGTTTTTT.

The genes are TRBV9 and TRBJ2-3, with D possibly being TRBD1 or TRBD2 (5 bases each). Germline V CDR1 and CDR2: SGDLS, YYNGEE. The CDR3 is made up of 16 amino acids. V gave up 2 bases and J gave up 2 bases, with 15 bases separating them. CDR3 coding DNA: TGTGCCAGCAGCGTGGGGGTCAGGGATGCCACAGATACGCAGTATTTT. It translates to CASSVGVRDATDTQYF.

The V call is TRBV6-1, the J call TRBJ1-6, with D perhaps TRBD1 (5 bases). Trimming took 5 bases from V and 6 from J, leaving 11 bases between them. CDR1 and CDR2 (germline): MNHNS, SASEGT. This CDR3 is built from 14 residues. The CDR3: CASSHQGPNSPLHF. The DNA of the CDR3 is TGTGCCAGCAGTCATCAGGGTCCTAATTCACCCCTCCACTTT.

This clonotype was detected many times. The chain is built from TRBV28 and TRBJ2-1; TRBD1 matches 7 bases. V lost 7 bases and J lost 15; bases outside the gene matches: 12. The CDR3 length is 12 residues. Looked up from germline, CDR1 is MDHEN and CDR2 is SYDVKM. This CDR3 is CASTSYDRVGFF. The CDR3 region has the DNA TGTGCCAGCACTTCATATGACAGGGTAGGGTTCTTC.

This clonotype has more than one count but fewer than ten. This rearrangement joins TRBV3-1 to TRBJ2-1, with D uncertain. Trimming took off 2 bases at V and 8 bases at J, with 10 bases between the two ends. The CDR3 is 13 residues long. Germline V gene sequence: CDR1 LGHDT, CDR2 YNNKEL (reference sequence). The CDR3 region has the DNA TGTGCCAGCAGCCAACTACACGGTGATGAGCAGTTCTTC. Translation gives CASSQLHGDEQFF.

Only a few counts were recorded for this clonotype. The V and J genes are TRBV7-6 and TRBJ2-3; 8 nucleotides match TRBD2. Germline lookup yields CDR1 SGHVS and CDR2 FNYEAQ. This CDR3 region has 17 residues. Losses at the gene ends were 5 bases for V and 1 base for J; bases not matched to a gene: 11. CDR3 DNA: TGTGCCAGCAGCCTTTCTAGCGGGCGGGGGCGCACAGATACGCAGTATTTT. This sequence encodes CASSLSSGRGRTDTQYF.

The rearrangement links TRBV11-3 to TRBJ2-1, with D tentatively TRBD1 (5 bases). Germline-derived CDR1 and CDR2 are SGHNT and YENEEA. The V end lost 6 bases, the J end lost 1 base, and 16 bases lay between the germline ends. This CDR3 comprises 16 residues. CDR3 nucleotide sequence: TGTGCCAGCAGTCCGACAACCCAGGGTTCCTACAATGAGCAGTTCTTC. This codes for CASSPTTQGSYNEQFF.

The rearrangement joins TRBV7-9 to TRBJ1-4, with D possibly TRBD1 on 5 matching bases. Per germline, CDR1 SEHNR and CDR2 FQNEAQ (reference sequence). This CDR3 is 15 amino acids long. The V and J ends lost 1 base and 8 bases respectively, with 14 bases between them. CDR3 sequence reads: CASSLGGQPEEKLFF. CDR3 DNA: TGTGCCAGCAGCTTAGGGGGCCAGCCTGAGGAAAAACTGTTTTTT.

This chain links TRBV4-1 with TRBJ2-5, with 7 positions matching TRBD1. Trimming took 2 bases from V and 2 from J; bases not matched to a gene: 5. This CDR3 is 15 amino acids long. In germline, CDR1 is MGHRA, CDR2 YSYEKL. The CDR3 bases are TGCGCCAGCAGCCAATGGTCGGGACAGCAAGAGACCCAGTACTTC. Translation gives CASSQWSGQQETQYF.

V gene TRBV6-5 combines with J gene TRBJ1-3; D is uncertain. V was clipped by 2 bases and J by 2 bases, with 7 bases between them. The CDR3 covers 14 residues. Germline V gives CDR1 MNHEY, CDR2 SVGAGI. As DNA, the CDR3 is TGTGCCAGCAGTTACCTAACTGCTGGAAACACCATATATTTT. Its translation: CASSYLTAGNTIYF.

The chain employs TRBV5-4 and TRBJ1-2; D is ambiguous. The CDR3 runs 12 residues. The V gene lost 2 bases and the J gene lost 8 bases, with 10 bases spanning the gap. Germline CDR1 reads SGHNT; CDR2 reads YYREEE (reference sequence). The CDR3 DNA reads TGTGCCAGCAGCTTAGGGTTCAACGGCTACACCTTC. Its protein product is CASSLGFNGYTF.

This clonotype showed up just a few times. The chain has TRBV6-1 and TRBJ2-7, with a weak D call TRBD1 (5 bases). Trimming pared 6 bases from V and 1 base from J, leaving 16 bases between. CDR1 MNHNS and CDR2 SASEGT come from the germline V gene. The CDR3 is made up of 15 amino acids. This CDR3 is CASSFTGEDSYEQYF. CDR3 DNA sequence: TGTGCCAGCAGCTTTACAGGTGAAGATTCCTACGAGCAGTACTTC.

This clonotype was detected many times. The chain recombines TRBV20-1 with TRBJ2-7; TRBD2 agrees at 11 bases. The V and J ends lost 4 bases and 3 bases, in that order; junction bases with no gene match: 11. This CDR3 has 16 residues. Germline CDR1 is DFQATT and CDR2 is SNEGSKA (reference sequence). CDR3 protein: CSATQLTSGGYYEQYF. The CDR3 DNA follows: TGCAGTGCTACCCAACTTACTAGCGGGGGATACTACGAGCAGTACTTC.

The chain uses TRBV20-1 and TRBJ1-1; D might be TRBD1 (6 bases). Germline loops: CDR1 DFQATT, CDR2 SNEGSKA (reference sequence). The CDR3 sequence is 14 residues long. V lost 3 bases, J lost 1 base, and 12 bases lay in between. The chain's CDR3 is CSASVHRANTEAFF. Written as DNA, the CDR3 is TGCAGTGCTAGCGTCCACAGGGCGAACACTGAAGCTTTCTTT.

A few counts support this clonotype. The rearrangement joins TRBV12-3 or TRBV12-4 to TRBJ1-1, with D unclear. Trimming took off 7 bases at V and 4 bases at J, with 10 bases between the two ends. CDR3 length: 12 residues. The CDR3 DNA reads TGTGCCAGCACGGTGGGCGGCACTGAAGCTTTCTTT. Its translation is CASTVGGTEAFF.

In this sample, this clonotype turned up many times. The CDR3 here is CASSPTGNTEAFF. In nucleotides, the CDR3 is TGCGCCAGCAGCCCGACAGGGAACACTGAAGCTTTCTTT. The chain uses TRBV4-1 and TRBJ1-1; D is perhaps TRBD1 (6 bases). CDR3 length: 13 amino acids. CDR1 and CDR2 (germline): MGHRA, YSYEKL. V lost 4 bases and J lost 1, with 7 bases in between.

The chain couples TRBV15 to TRBJ2-3; D may be TRBD1 (5 bases). The CDR3 sequence is 14 residues long. Germline CDR1 reads LNHNV; CDR2 reads YYDKDF (reference sequence). V gave up 1 base and J gave up 5 bases, with 10 bases separating them. In DNA, the CDR3 is TGTGCCACCAGCAGAGCAGGGTTGGGAGATACGCAGTATTTT. Encoded protein: CATSRAGLGDTQYF.

This CDR3 is CASSLAGKGYTF. CDR3 coding DNA: TGTGCCAGCAGCTTAGCTGGGAAGGGCTACACCTTC. This sequence joins TRBV7-9 and TRBJ1-2; D not certain. Germline V gene lookup returns CDR1 SEHNR and CDR2 FQNEAQ (reference sequence). The CDR3 extends over 12 amino acids. V gave up 0 bases and J gave up 8 bases, with 7 bases separating them.

This clonotype has a handful of counts. The CDR3 DNA follows: TGTGCCAGCAGCTCAGACTTCACAGATACGCAGTATTTT. This codes for CASSSDFTDTQYF. This chain links TRBV7-9 with TRBJ2-3; the D is unclear. This CDR3 has 13 amino acids. The germline V gene has CDR1 SEHNR and CDR2 FQNEAQ (reference sequence). Trimming took 4 bases from V and 2 from J, leaving 7 bases between them. Based on the CDR3 plus reference TRBV7-9 and TRBJ2-3, the full variable domain is DTGVSQNPRHKITKRGQNVTFRCDPISEHNRLYWYRQTLGQGPEFLTYFQNEAQLEKSRLLSDRFSAERPKGSFSTLEIQRTEQGDSAMYLCASSSDFTDTQYFGPGTRLTVL.

V and J are TRBV7-9 and TRBJ2-1, with D perhaps matching TRBD1 (5 bases). V gave up 6 bases and J gave up 7 bases, with 19 bases separating them. The CDR3 length is 15 residues. The germline V gene has CDR1 SEHNR and CDR2 FQNEAQ (reference sequence). The CDR3 DNA reads as TGTGCCAGCAGGGAACCGGTGGGGCCGCGGAATGAGCAGTTCTTC. Its translation is CASREPVGPRNEQFF.

This clonotype turned up a few times. This chain joins TRBV7-9 and TRBJ2-7; possible D gene TRBD1, 5 bases. Trimming took off 5 bases at V and 2 bases at J, with 10 bases between the two ends. Per germline, CDR1 SEHNR and CDR2 FQNEAQ (reference sequence). This CDR3 is 13 amino acids long. In DNA, the CDR3 is TGTGCCAGCAGCATCCCAGGGACCTACGAGCAGTACTTC. Its protein is CASSIPGTYEQYF.